The rows below give T cell receptor beta chains drawn from one sample of a study of cytomegalovirus exposure and HLA in healthy donors. TCRdb's copy holds only in-frame clones and misses some; the assay was immunoSEQ multiplex PCR. The repertoire holds about 180,000 clones, with under 80% as singletons. The source material was PBMCs. Source of these receptors: a human donor in good health. The CDR3 runs from the conserved cysteine through the conserved F or W. The D gene is left open where the match is weak. Clone size is shown for a subset of rows, as once, few, many or a class of expanded clone.

J gene: TRBJ1-1; D gene: TRBD1; clone size: NA; V gene: TRBV6-4; CDR3 protein: CASTPDRGDYEAFF; CDR3 DNA: TGTGCCAGCACCCCAGACAGGGGCGATTATGAAGCTTTCTTT
J gene: TRBJ1-6; D gene: NA; clone size: NA; V gene: TRBV18; CDR3 protein: CASSPVGGANGDSPLHF; CDR3 DNA: TGTGCCAGCTCACCGGTGGGGGGGGCCAACGGCGATTCACCCCTCCACTTT
J gene: TRBJ2-3; D gene: TRBD2; clone size: NA; V gene: TRBV4-2; CDR3 protein: CASSRRGTSGGADTQYF; CDR3 DNA: TGTGCCAGCAGCCGCCGTGGGACTAGCGGGGGGGCAGATACGCAGTATTTT
J gene: TRBJ2-4; D gene: TRBD1; clone size: NA; V gene: TRBV7-9; CDR3 protein: CASSLEIGGQGKNIQYF; CDR3 DNA: TGTGCCAGCAGCTTAGAGATAGGGGGACAGGGAAAAAACATTCAGTACTTC
J gene: TRBJ2-7; D gene: NA; clone size: few; V gene: TRBV9; CDR3 protein: CASSRDIHTYEQYF; CDR3 DNA: TGTGCCAGCAGCAGGGACATCCACACCTACGAGCAGTACTTC
J gene: TRBJ2-5; D gene: TRBD2; clone size: NA; V gene: TRBV7-2; CDR3 protein: CASSPSGTSGGETQYF; CDR3 DNA: TGTGCCAGCAGTCCCTCCGGGACTAGCGGGGGAGAGACCCAGTACTTC
J gene: TRBJ2-3; D gene: TRBD1; clone size: once; V gene: TRBV5-1; CDR3 protein: CASSSGTGPDTQYF; CDR3 DNA: TGCGCCAGCAGCTCCGGGACAGGCCCCGATACGCAGTATTTT
J gene: TRBJ2-7; D gene: TRBD2; clone size: NA; V gene: TRBV29-1; CDR3 protein: CSVGGAAYEQYF; CDR3 DNA: TGCAGCGTCGGGGGGGCGGCGTACGAGCAGTACTTC
J gene: TRBJ2-3; D gene: TRBD2; clone size: NA; V gene: TRBV7-3; CDR3 protein: CATAGGIGMGYTQYF; CDR3 DNA: TGTGCCACCGCGGGGGGGATCGGGATGGGCTATACGCAGTATTTT
J gene: TRBJ1-4; D gene: NA; clone size: once; V gene: TRBV6-6; CDR3 protein: CASSYRDIGLVEKLFF; CDR3 DNA: TGTGCCAGCAGTTACCGGGACATCGGCCTAGTTGAAAAACTGTTTTTT
J gene: TRBJ1-6; D gene: NA; clone size: NA; V gene: TRBV5-6; CDR3 protein: CASSLGGENSPLHF; CDR3 DNA: TGTGCCAGCAGCTTAGGGGGTGAAAATTCACCCCTCCACTTT
J gene: TRBJ2-5; D gene: NA; clone size: NA; V gene: TRBV5-4; CDR3 protein: CASSPRAPGETQYF; CDR3 DNA: TGTGCCAGCAGCCCCAGGGCCCCGGGAGAGACCCAGTACTTC
J gene: TRBJ2-3; D gene: TRBD2; clone size: NA; V gene: TRBV9; CDR3 protein: CASSVAGRGGAVDTQYF; CDR3 DNA: TGTGCCAGCAGCGTAGCCGGCCGCGGGGGGGCGGTAGATACGCAGTATTTT
J gene: TRBJ2-5; D gene: NA; clone size: few; V gene: TRBV5-6; CDR3 protein: CASSRAQLVETQYF; CDR3 DNA: TGTGCCAGCAGCCGAGCGCAGCTAGTCGAGACCCAGTACTTC
J gene: TRBJ2-3; D gene: NA; clone size: NA; V gene: TRBV9; CDR3 protein: CASSPRTGDSTDTQYF; CDR3 DNA: TGTGCCAGCAGCCCCAGGACGGGGGATAGCACAGATACGCAGTATTTT
J gene: TRBJ2-2; D gene: TRBD2; clone size: NA; V gene: TRBV4-1; CDR3 protein: CASSPLGGAGTGELFF; CDR3 DNA: TGCGCCAGCAGCCCGCTCGGGGGGGCGGGCACCGGGGAGCTGTTTTTT
J gene: TRBJ2-5; D gene: NA; clone size: few; V gene: TRBV6-6; CDR3 protein: CASSRAQGNEETQYF; CDR3 DNA: TGTGCCAGCAGCCGAGCTCAGGGAAATGAAGAGACCCAGTACTTC
J gene: TRBJ1-3; D gene: NA; clone size: NA; V gene: TRBV29-1; CDR3 protein: CSVAGISTDFYSGNTIYF; CDR3 DNA: TGCAGCGTTGCGGGTATATCGACAGACTTCTACTCTGGAAACACCATATATTTT
J gene: TRBJ1-2; D gene: NA; clone size: NA; V gene: TRBV20-1; CDR3 protein: CSARDLPGYTF; CDR3 DNA: TGCAGTGCTAGAGATCTTCCCGGCTACACCTTC
J gene: TRBJ1-5; D gene: NA; clone size: NA; V gene: TRBV4-2; CDR3 protein: CASSQGWGGGEQPQHF; CDR3 DNA: TGTGCCAGCAGCCAGGGTTGGGGGGGAGGGGAACAGCCCCAGCATTTT
J gene: TRBJ2-7; D gene: NA; clone size: NA; V gene: TRBV6-1; CDR3 protein: CAISQQGSGTYEQYF; CDR3 DNA: TGTGCCATCTCACAACAGGGTTCGGGGACCTACGAGCAGTACTTC
J gene: TRBJ2-5; D gene: NA; clone size: NA; V gene: TRBV5-6; CDR3 protein: CASSLAGYGQETQYF; CDR3 DNA: TGTGCCAGCAGCTTGGCCGGGTATGGGCAAGAGACCCAGTACTTC
J gene: TRBJ2-7; D gene: NA; clone size: NA; V gene: TRBV10-3; CDR3 protein: CAISEVSDEQYF; CDR3 DNA: TGTGCCATCAGTGAGGTTAGCGACGAGCAGTACTTC
J gene: TRBJ1-2; D gene: TRBD1; clone size: few; V gene: TRBV5-4; CDR3 protein: CASSPETGAGYTF; CDR3 DNA: TGTGCCAGCAGCCCGGAGACAGGGGCCGGCTACACCTTC
J gene: TRBJ2-7; D gene: TRBD1; clone size: NA; V gene: TRBV6-5; CDR3 protein: CASSYSWTGDYEQYF; CDR3 DNA: TGTGCCAGCAGTTACTCGTGGACAGGGGACTACGAGCAGTACTTC
J gene: TRBJ2-7; D gene: NA; clone size: NA; V gene: TRBV27; CDR3 protein: CASSFGEHYEQYF; CDR3 DNA: TGTGCCAGCAGTTTCGGGGAGCACTACGAGCAGTACTTC
J gene: TRBJ2-3; D gene: TRBD1; clone size: NA; V gene: TRBV29-1; CDR3 protein: CSVPQGKADTQYF; CDR3 DNA: TGCAGCGTACCACAGGGGAAAGCAGATACGCAGTATTTT
J gene: TRBJ2-5; D gene: NA; clone size: NA; V gene: TRBV5-1; CDR3 protein: CASSLTRARGQETQYF; CDR3 DNA: TGCGCCAGCAGCTTGACGCGGGCCCGGGGACAAGAGACCCAGTACTTC
J gene: TRBJ2-2; D gene: NA; clone size: NA; V gene: TRBV6-1; CDR3 protein: CASIPGTNTGELFF; CDR3 DNA: TGTGCCAGCATCCCGGGGACAAACACCGGGGAGCTGTTTTTT
J gene: TRBJ1-1; D gene: TRBD1; clone size: few; V gene: TRBV11-2; CDR3 protein: CASSSPPDRVRSTEAFF; CDR3 DNA: TGTGCCAGCAGCTCTCCTCCGGACAGGGTAAGAAGTACGGAAGCTTTCTTT
J gene: TRBJ2-5; D gene: TRBD2; clone size: NA; V gene: TRBV7-3; CDR3 protein: CASSLTALAGLYF; CDR3 DNA: TGTGCCAGCAGCCTCACGGCACTAGCGGGGCTTTACTTC
J gene: TRBJ1-5; D gene: TRBD1; clone size: NA; V gene: TRBV19; CDR3 protein: CATATGAGGNQPQHF; CDR3 DNA: TGTGCCACCGCGACAGGGGCCGGGGGCAATCAGCCCCAGCATTTT
J gene: TRBJ2-7; D gene: NA; clone size: few; V gene: TRBV5-1; CDR3 protein: CASSARGEQYF; CDR3 DNA: TGCGCCAGCAGCGCGCGGGGCGAGCAGTACTTC
J gene: TRBJ1-6; D gene: NA; clone size: NA; V gene: TRBV14; CDR3 protein: CASSQDPRSSYNSPLHF; CDR3 DNA: TGTGCCAGCAGCCAAGACCCCCGCAGCTCCTATAATTCACCCCTCCACTTT
J gene: TRBJ1-4; D gene: NA; clone size: few; V gene: TRBV5-6; CDR3 protein: CASSSIFEGAGEKLFF; CDR3 DNA: TGTGCCAGCAGCTCAATCTTCGAGGGCGCGGGGGAAAAACTGTTTTTT
J gene: TRBJ2-1; D gene: TRBD2; clone size: NA; V gene: TRBV11-2; CDR3 protein: CASSFGLAGGPTYNEQFF; CDR3 DNA: TGTGCCAGCAGCTTTGGACTAGCGGGGGGCCCTACCTACAATGAGCAGTTCTTC
J gene: TRBJ1-2; D gene: TRBD1; clone size: NA; V gene: TRBV19; CDR3 protein: CASRTGADPGSNYGYTF; CDR3 DNA: TGTGCCAGTAGGACAGGGGCGGATCCGGGTTCGAACTATGGCTACACCTTC
J gene: TRBJ2-5; D gene: TRBD1; clone size: NA; V gene: TRBV2; CDR3 protein: CASLRDRQETQYF; CDR3 DNA: TGTGCCAGCCTCCGGGACAGACAAGAGACCCAGTACTTC
J gene: TRBJ2-3; D gene: NA; clone size: NA; V gene: TRBV7-6; CDR3 protein: CASSPGLDTDTQYF; CDR3 DNA: TGTGCCAGCAGCCCGGGACTGGACACAGATACGCAGTATTTT
J gene: TRBJ2-1; D gene: NA; clone size: NA; V gene: TRBV7-2; CDR3 protein: CASSQGLNEQFF; CDR3 DNA: TGTGCCAGCAGCCAGGGACTTAATGAGCAGTTCTTC
J gene: TRBJ1-1; D gene: NA; clone size: once; V gene: TRBV2; CDR3 protein: CASSERPGLGAFF; CDR3 DNA: TGTGCCAGCAGTGAGAGGCCCGGGTTGGGAGCTTTCTTT